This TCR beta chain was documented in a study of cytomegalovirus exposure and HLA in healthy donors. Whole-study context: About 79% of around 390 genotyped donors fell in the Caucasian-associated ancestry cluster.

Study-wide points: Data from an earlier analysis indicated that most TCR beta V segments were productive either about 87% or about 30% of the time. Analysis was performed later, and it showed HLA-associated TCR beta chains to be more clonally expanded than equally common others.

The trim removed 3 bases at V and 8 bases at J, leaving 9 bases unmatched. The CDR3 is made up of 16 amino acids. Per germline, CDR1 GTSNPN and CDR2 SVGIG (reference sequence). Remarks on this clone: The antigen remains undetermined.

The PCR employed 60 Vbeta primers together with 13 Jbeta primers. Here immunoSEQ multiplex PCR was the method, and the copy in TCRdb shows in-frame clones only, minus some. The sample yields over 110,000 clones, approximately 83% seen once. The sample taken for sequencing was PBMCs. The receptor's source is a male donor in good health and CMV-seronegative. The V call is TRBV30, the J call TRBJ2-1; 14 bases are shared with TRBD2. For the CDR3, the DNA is TGTGCCTGGAGCGACCCGGGACTAGCGGGAGTCTATGAGCAGTTCTTC. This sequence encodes CAWSDPGLAGVYEQFF. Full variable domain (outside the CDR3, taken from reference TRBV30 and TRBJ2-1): SQTIHQWPATLVQPVGSPLSLECTVEGTSNPNLYWYRQAAGRGLQLLFYSVGIGQISSEVPQNLSASRPQDRQFILSSKKLLLSDSGFYLCAWSDPGLAGVYEQFFGPGTRLTVL.